Below are 5 T cell receptor beta chains sequenced from a single sample in a study of preoperative IRX-2 immunotherapy in early breast cancer (dated by TCRdb to about 2019). The library relied on the immunoSEQ multiplex PCR assay. TCRdb stores this immuneACCESS table with in-frame sequences only. Part of the clones is absent; in the studies checked, under half of the shortfall reflects unresolved V genes, and no reason is known for the rest. This sample is represented by about 33,000 clones; around 92% of them were singletons. The ten largest clones represent less than 2% of the sample. The treatment or condition label, read with the paper, signifies: preoperative locoregional IRX-2 cytokine immunotherapy. The sequences come from tumor tissue, collected after IRX-2 immunotherapy. These receptors were obtained from a human donor with breast cancer.

The chain recombines TRBV6-8 with TRBJ2-2; D may match TRBD1 or TRBD2 (6 bases each). Germline-derived CDR1 and CDR2 are MNHGY and SAAAGT. The germline V and J ends were trimmed by 6 bases and 6 bases, with 11 bases remaining between them. This CDR3 has 13 amino acids. This CDR3 reads CASSSGEAGELFF. The DNA for the CDR3 is TGTGCCAGCAGCTCAGGGGAGGCCGGGGAGCTGTTTTTT.

The chain is built from TRBV7-7 and TRBJ2-7; 11 bases agree with TRBD2. The J segment lost 3 bases and the V segment lost 6 bases, leaving 4 bases of the junction unmatched. This CDR3 comprises 14 residues. Germline CDR1 is SSHAT and CDR2 is FNYEAQ (reference sequence). CDR3 sequence reads: CASSYGTSGYEQYF. In DNA, the CDR3 is TGTGCCAGCAGTTACGGGACTAGCGGCTACGAGCAGTACTTC.

V and J are TRBV28 and TRBJ2-3; unclear D gene. Germline loops: CDR1 MDHEN, CDR2 SYDVKM. CDR3 length: 16 amino acids. V was shortened by 2 bases and J by 0 bases, with 12 bases between the two germline ends. The CDR3 is CASSLVSESSTDTQYF. The CDR3 DNA is TGTGCCAGCAGTTTAGTTTCTGAGTCTAGCACAGATACGCAGTATTTT.

V is TRBV6-4 and J is TRBJ1-1, with 9 bases identical to TRBD1. Germline V gene data show CDR1 as MRHNA and CDR2 as SNTAGT. V gave up 6 bases and J gave up 5 bases; unmatched junction bases: 7. This CDR3 contains 14 residues. This chain's CDR3 is CASSSGQGWTEAFF. As DNA, the CDR3 is TGTGCCAGCAGCTCCGGACAGGGGTGGACTGAAGCTTTCTTT.

V gene TRBV10-3 combines with J gene TRBJ2-6; weak D call: TRBD1 (6 bases). V lost 0 bases and J 3 bases, leaving 9 bases between the germline ends. Germline values: CDR1 ENHRY, CDR2 SYGVKD. This CDR3 comprises 16 residues. CDR3 region: CAISESTGLGANVLTF. In nucleotides, the CDR3 is TGTGCCATCAGTGAGTCGACAGGACTTGGGGCCAACGTCCTGACTTTC.